Presented here are 32 T cell receptor beta chains from one specimen sequenced in a study of blood T cell repertoires in COVID-19. Sequencing was performed with immunoSEQ multiplex PCR; in TCRdb, only in-frame clones are kept and a portion is missing. The sample includes around 100,000 clones, about four fifths of them seen just once. The sample was peripheral blood. Every receptor here comes from a man in his 60s with acute or convalescent COVID-19.

This chain joins TRBV24-1 and TRBJ2-1, with 12 nucleotides matching TRBD2. CDR3 length equals 16 residues. The trim removed 3 bases at V and 4 bases at J, leaving 3 bases unmatched. Germline-derived CDR1 and CDR2 are KGHDR and SFDVKD. CDR3 residues: CATSDPGLAGYNEQFF. The CDR3 region has the DNA TGTGCCACCAGTGATCCGGGACTAGCGGGTTACAATGAGCAGTTCTTC.

This clone was seen a handful of times. This rearrangement joins TRBV7-9 to TRBJ1-2; possibly TRBD1 for D (6 bases). The V end was cut by 1 base, the J end by 6 bases, with 6 bases between. This CDR3 contains 12 residues. Germline V CDR1 and CDR2: SEHNR, FQNEAQ (reference sequence). Here the CDR3 reads CASSLDRDGYTF. The CDR3 DNA reads TGTGCCAGCAGCTTAGACAGGGATGGCTACACCTTC. The full variable domain, completed using reference TRBV7-9 and TRBJ1-2, is DTGVSQNPRHKITKRGQNVTFRCDPISEHNRLYWYRQTLGQGPEFLTYFQNEAQLEKSRLLSDRFSAERPKGSFSTLEIQRTEQGDSAMYLCASSLDRDGYTFGSGTRLTVV.

The J gene is TRBJ2-5, the V gene TRBV7-2, with TRBD1 identical over 8 bases. This CDR3 contains 16 residues. Germline V gives CDR1 SGHTA, CDR2 FQGNSA. The J segment lost 2 bases and the V segment lost 3 bases, leaving 8 bases of the junction unmatched. The CDR3 DNA follows: TGTGCCAGCAGCTTGAATCAGGGGGCTTATCAAGAGACCCAGTACTTC. This gives the protein CASSLNQGAYQETQYF.

This clone was detected only once. V gene TRBV19 combines with J gene TRBJ2-2; D unclear. CDR1 is LNHDA and CDR2 is SQIVND in the germline V gene (reference sequence). This CDR3 region has 14 residues. Deletions cut 2 bases from V and 1 base from J, with 5 bases between. CDR3 amino acids: CASSILENTGELFF. As DNA, the CDR3 is TGTGCCAGTAGTATATTAGAGAACACCGGGGAGCTGTTTTTT.

The chain recombines TRBV6-5 with TRBJ1-4; D is possibly TRBD1 (6 bases). Germline values: CDR1 MNHEY, CDR2 SVGAGI. V lost 7 bases and J lost 8, with 20 bases in between. The CDR3 contains 15 residues. The CDR3 DNA follows: TGTGCCAGCACCTTACCCACAGGGTCGCGGGAAAAACTGTTTTTT. It specifies CASTLPTGSREKLFF.

The genes are TRBV7-2 and TRBJ1-3, with D maybe TRBD1 (6 bases). V lost 8 bases and J lost 4, with 15 bases in between. Germline lookup yields CDR1 SGHTA and CDR2 FQGNSA. CDR3 length equals 14 residues. The CDR3 loop reads CASGVAGTGNTIYF. The DNA for the CDR3 is TGTGCCAGCGGCGTGGCAGGGACAGGAAACACCATATATTTT. Complete variable domain (other parts from reference TRBV7-2 and TRBJ1-3): GAGVSQSPSNKVTEKGKDVELRCDPISGHTALYWYRQSLGQGLEFLIYFQGNSAPDKSGLPSDRFSAERTGGSVSTLTIQRTQQEDSAVYLCASGVAGTGNTIYFGEGSWLTVV.

The chain joins TRBV4-1 to TRBJ1-2; tentatively, D is TRBD1 (6 bases). The CDR3 runs to 13 residues. Per germline, CDR1 MGHRA and CDR2 YSYEKL. The V gene lost 5 bases and the J gene lost 4 bases, with 11 bases spanning the gap. CDR3 sequence (DNA): TGCGCCAGCAGCTCTCAGACAGGCTATGGCTACACCTTC. Its protein is CASSSQTGYGYTF.

The V gene is TRBV5-6, the J gene TRBJ1-2, with TRBD1 as a possible D gene (5 bases). V was shortened by 0 bases and J by 5 bases, with 11 bases between the two germline ends. The CDR3 runs 14 residues. Germline CDR1 is SGHDT and CDR2 is YYEEEE. CDR3 nucleotide sequence: TGTGCCAGCAGCTTGGTTGACAGAAAATATGGCTACACCTTC. Protein sequence: CASSLVDRKYGYTF.

The genes are TRBV5-5 and TRBJ1-1; 8 bases map to TRBD1. This CDR3 has 13 amino acids. Germline V lookup: CDR1 SGHKS, CDR2 YYEKEE (reference sequence). V was pared by 2 bases and J by 4 bases, with 1 base of the junction left unmatched. CDR3 DNA: TGTGCCAGCAGCTTTACAGGGGGCACTGAAGCTTTCTTT. Translation: CASSFTGGTEAFF. Full variable domain (rest looked up from reference TRBV5-5 and TRBJ1-1): DAGVTQSPTHLIKTRGQQVTLRCSPISGHKSVSWYQQVLGQGPQFIFQYYEKEERGRGNFPDRFSARQFPNYSSELNVNALLLGDSALYLCASSFTGGTEAFFGQGTRLTVV.

The CDR3 loop is CASSEQGQGKGSPLHF. Here the CDR3 DNA reads TGCGCCAGCAGTGAACAGGGACAGGGTAAGGGTTCACCCCTCCACTTT. The chain carries TRBV10-1 and TRBJ1-6; 9 bases map to TRBD1. This CDR3 region has 16 residues. Per germline, CDR1 WNHNN and CDR2 SYGVQD (reference sequence). The V and J ends lost 3 bases and 9 bases, in that order; junction bases with no gene match: 9.

V and J are TRBV10-3 and TRBJ2-6, with D tentatively TRBD2 (6 bases). This CDR3 is 15 amino acids long. Germline V gene sequence: CDR1 ENHRY, CDR2 SYGVKD. Trimming stripped 10 bases from V and 4 bases from J, with 17 bases between. CDR3 nucleotides: TGTGCCACGGCCCCGGAGGGGCAAGGGGCCAACGTCCTGACTTTC. Translating it yields CATAPEGQGANVLTF.

The chain is built from TRBV30 and TRBJ2-5; D is ambiguous. Germline V gene data show CDR1 as GTSNPN and CDR2 as SVGIG (reference sequence). Trimming stripped 0 bases from V and 5 bases from J, with 7 bases between. This CDR3 has 12 residues. The CDR3 bases are TGTGCCTGGAGTGTTGGGCGCGAGACCCAGTACTTC. Amino acids: CAWSVGRETQYF.

About this clone: The junction departs from the called germline gene at one end, perhaps through a read error. This chain connects TRBV30 to TRBJ2-5, with 9 bases identical to TRBD2. The CDR3 covers 14 residues. The V gene's germline CDR1 is GTSNPN and CDR2 SVGIG (reference sequence). The CDR3 spells CAWTSGGFQEAQYF. The CDR3 coding sequence is TGTGCCTGGACCAGCGGGGGGTTCCAAGAGGCCCAGTACTTC.

The rearrangement uses TRBV19 and TRBJ1-5; D perhaps matches TRBD1 (5 bases). The CDR3 has 14 residues. The germline V and J ends were trimmed by 3 bases and 5 bases, with 11 bases remaining between them. Germline CDR1 is LNHDA and CDR2 is SQIVND (reference sequence). The CDR3 DNA sequence: TGTGCCAGTAGTATTCAACAGGTGCATCAGCCCCAGCATTTT. Amino acids: CASSIQQVHQPQHF.

The chain is built from TRBV21-1 and TRBJ2-5; the table's TRBD2 call for D was not verified on the DNA. TRBV21-1 counts as a pseudogene. This CDR3 region has 14 residues. CDR3 nucleotide sequence: TGTGCCAGCAGCAACGCGGGGCCCCAAGAGACCCAGTACTTC. This translates into CASSNAGPQETQYF.

The gene calls are TRBV2 and TRBJ2-7; D possibly corresponds to TRBD2 (6 bases). The CDR3 runs 14 residues. V lost 6 bases and J lost 3, with 15 bases in between. Germline assignment: CDR1 SNHLY and CDR2 FYNNEI. Here the CDR3 DNA reads TGTGCCAGCAGGGAGGGCCCAATTTACTACGAGCAGTACTTC. The encoded protein is CASREGPIYYEQYF. The full variable domain, rest sourced from reference TRBV2 and TRBJ2-7, is EPEVTQTPSHQVTQMGQEVILRCVPISNHLYFYWYRQILGQKVEFLVSFYNNEISEKSEIFDDQFSVERPDGSNFTLKIRSTKLEDSAMYFCASREGPIYYEQYFGPGTRLTVT.

The rearrangement uses TRBV7-9 and TRBJ2-5, with 8 bases aligning to TRBD2. V was pared by 1 base and J by 5 bases, with 9 bases of the junction left unmatched. CDR1 and CDR2 from the germline V gene are SEHNR and FQNEAQ (reference sequence). This CDR3 is 16 amino acids long. The CDR3 DNA sequence: TGTGCCAGCAGCTTAGTCTTGGGACTAGGCCGGGAGACCCAGTACTTC. Translated, it gives CASSLVLGLGRETQYF.

The chain is built from TRBV5-1 and TRBJ2-7, with a possible D match to TRBD1 (6 bases). This CDR3 comprises 14 residues. Trimming cost V 0 bases and J 6 bases, with 13 bases left between them. The germline CDR1 and CDR2 sequences are SGHRS and YFSETQ. CDR3 coding DNA: TGCGCCAGCAGCTTGGGGGACAACCCTCTCGAGCAGTACTTC. It specifies CASSLGDNPLEQYF.

The chain couples TRBV14 to TRBJ2-5, with 7 bases that match TRBD2. After removal of 6 bases from V and 2 bases from J, the junction contained 9 bases not matched to a gene. The CDR3 extends over 15 amino acids. CDR1 is SGHDN, CDR2 FVKESK, per germline. CDR3 nucleotide sequence: TGTGCCAGCAGTCCCCTCCTAGCGGAGCAAGAGACCCAGTACTTC. Its protein product is CASSPLLAEQETQYF.

This clone was counted once. V and J are TRBV13 and TRBJ2-3, with TRBD1 identical over 9 bases. Germline-derived CDR1 and CDR2 are PRHDT and FYEKMQ (reference sequence). There are 19 residues in the CDR3. J was trimmed by 1 base and V by 0 bases; bases with no gene match: 11. This CDR3 is CASSLGPTGGPLRTDTQYF. The DNA for the CDR3 is TGTGCCAGCAGCTTAGGCCCGACAGGGGGACCGCTTCGCACAGATACGCAGTATTTT.

This chain joins TRBV18 and TRBJ2-7, with D possibly matching TRBD2 (7 bases). The CDR3 is made up of 14 amino acids. In germline, CDR1 is KGHSH, CDR2 LQKENI. Trimming took 2 bases from V and 5 from J, leaving 13 bases between them. CDR3 nucleotides: TGTGCCAGCTCACCAGACGGGGGGCCTAACGAGCAGTACTTC. Translation: CASSPDGGPNEQYF. Combining the CDR3 with reference TRBV18 and TRBJ2-7 gives the whole variable domain NAGVMQNPRHLVRRRGQEARLRCSPMKGHSHVYWYRQLPEEGLKFMVYLQKENIIDESGMPKERFSAEFPKEGPSILRIQQVVRGDSAAYFCASSPDGGPNEQYFGPGTRLTVT.

CDR3: CASSVAGANVLTF. The DNA for the CDR3 is TGTGCCAGTAGTGTAGCAGGGGCCAACGTCCTGACTTTC. The rearrangement links TRBV19 to TRBJ2-6; D remains ambiguous. CDR1 is LNHDA, CDR2 SQIVND, per germline (reference sequence). This CDR3 spans 13 amino acids. Trimming pared 5 bases from V and 4 bases from J, leaving 6 bases between.

The CDR3 loop reads CASSFRRNQETQYF. CDR3 coding DNA: TGTGCCAGCAGCTTTAGGCGGAACCAAGAGACCCAGTACTTC. This chain uses TRBV7-2 with TRBJ2-5, with D uncertain. V lost 3 bases to trimming and J lost 0 bases, with 8 bases between them. CDR1 and CDR2 (germline): SGHTA, FQGNSA. The CDR3 covers 14 residues.

This chain uses TRBV6-5 with TRBJ2-3, with D unclear. Germline CDR1 is MNHEY and CDR2 is SVGAGI. This CDR3 has 14 residues. V lost 7 bases, J lost 4 bases, and 15 bases lay in between. CDR3 in DNA: TGTGCCAGCAAACTGACTGTGAGTGCAGATACGCAGTATTTT. It encodes CASKLTVSADTQYF.

This chain connects TRBV5-3 to TRBJ1-5, with D possibly TRBD1 on 5 matching bases. TRBV5-3 is flagged as an ORF with uncertain function. The CDR3 length is 12 residues. V dropped 6 bases and J dropped 4 bases, with 8 bases sitting between them. DNA for the CDR3: TGTGCCAGAATGGGGGGAAATCAGCCCCAGCATTTT. Protein product: CARMGGNQPQHF.

The V and J genes are TRBV6-2 or TRBV6-3 and TRBJ2-7, with D hard to call. In germline, CDR1 is MNHEY, CDR2 SVGEGT. V dropped 6 bases and J dropped 2 bases, with 8 bases sitting between them. The CDR3 runs 12 residues. CDR3 sequence: CASSPTAYEQYF. The CDR3 bases are TGTGCCAGCAGCCCCACAGCCTACGAGCAGTACTTC.

This clone appeared once. The rearrangement joins TRBV6-5 to TRBJ1-1; D possibly corresponds to TRBD1 (6 bases). Germline CDR1 and CDR2: MNHEY and SVGAGI. The V and J ends lost 2 bases and 0 bases respectively, with 10 bases between them. The CDR3 runs 15 residues. The CDR3 sequence: CASSYGGAMNTEAFF. DNA of the CDR3: TGTGCCAGCAGTTACGGGGGGGCCATGAACACTGAAGCTTTCTTT.

V and J are TRBV2 and TRBJ1-1, with D maybe TRBD1 (6 bases). CDR1 SNHLY and CDR2 FYNNEI come from the germline V gene. V shed 8 bases and J shed 10 bases, with 17 bases lying between them. The CDR3 totals 12 residues. CDR3 nucleotide sequence: TGTGCCAGCTCTGGACAGCTTTACGGAGCTTTCTTT. Translating it yields CASSGQLYGAFF.

The chain joins TRBV18 to TRBJ1-2; 7 bases align to TRBD1. The CDR3 sequence is 16 residues long. Germline trimming cut 0 bases from V and 11 bases from J; bases unmatched to any gene: 15. In germline, CDR1 is KGHSH, CDR2 LQKENI. The CDR3 is CASSPPSLEGAAGYTF. The CDR3 DNA reads as TGTGCCAGCTCACCACCCTCTCTCGAGGGGGCGGCGGGGTACACCTTC.

This sequence joins TRBV10-3 and TRBJ2-2; no clear D gene. The length of the CDR3 is 13 residues. The V and J ends lost 0 bases and 8 bases respectively, with 7 bases between them. The germline gives CDR1 ENHRY, CDR2 SYGVKD. Written as DNA, the CDR3 is TGTGCCATCAGTGAGTCTGGCAGGGGGGAGCTGTTTTTT. Translating gives CAISESGRGELFF.

The chain is built from TRBV10-3 and TRBJ2-1, with D perhaps matching TRBD1 (6 bases). Trimming shortened V by 3 bases and J by 8 bases, and 20 bases separated the two germline ends. This CDR3 contains 16 residues. Germline V gene data show CDR1 as ENHRY and CDR2 as SYGVKD. The CDR3 DNA is TGTGCCATCAGTGATCGGACAGTGGGTAGGGTTTATGAGCAGTTCTTC. Translation: CAISDRTVGRVYEQFF.

The chain recombines TRBV27 with TRBJ2-7; the match to TRBD2 covers 9 bases. V shed 5 bases, J shed 5 bases, and the junction held 4 bases outside the gene matches. There are 13 residues in the CDR3. CDR1 is MNHEY and CDR2 is SMNVEV in the germline V gene (reference sequence). The CDR3 spells CASSGSGSNEQYF. Here the CDR3 DNA reads TGTGCCAGCAGTGGTAGCGGGAGCAACGAGCAGTACTTC.